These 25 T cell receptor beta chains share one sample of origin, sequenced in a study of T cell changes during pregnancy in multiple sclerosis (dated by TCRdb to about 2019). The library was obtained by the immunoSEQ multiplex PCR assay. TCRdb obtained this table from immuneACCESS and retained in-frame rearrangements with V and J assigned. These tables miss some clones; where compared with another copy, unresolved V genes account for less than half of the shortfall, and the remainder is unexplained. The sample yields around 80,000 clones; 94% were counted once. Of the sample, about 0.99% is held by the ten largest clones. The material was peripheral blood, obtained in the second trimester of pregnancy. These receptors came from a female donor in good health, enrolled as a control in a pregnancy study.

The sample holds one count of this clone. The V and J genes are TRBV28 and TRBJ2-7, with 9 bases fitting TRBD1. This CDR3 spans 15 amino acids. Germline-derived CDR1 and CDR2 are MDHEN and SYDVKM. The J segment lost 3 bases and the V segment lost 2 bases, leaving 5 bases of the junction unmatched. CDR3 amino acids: CASSLAGTGYYEQYF. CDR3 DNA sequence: TGTGCCAGCAGTTTAGCTGGGACAGGGTACTACGAGCAGTACTTC. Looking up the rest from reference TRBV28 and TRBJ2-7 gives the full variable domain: DVKVTQSSRYLVKRTGEKVFLECVQDMDHENMFWYRQDPGLGLRLIYFSYDVKMKEKGDIPEGYSVSREKKERFSLILESASTNQTSMYLCASSLAGTGYYEQYFGPGTRLTVT.

Written as DNA, the CDR3 is TGCGCCAGCAGCTTCTCAGTCCAAGAGACCCAGTACTTC. Protein: CASSFSVQETQYF. V gene TRBV5-1 combines with J gene TRBJ2-5; D uncertain. V gave up 2 bases and J gave up 1 base, with 6 bases separating them. The length of the CDR3 is 13 residues. Germline assignment: CDR1 SGHRS and CDR2 YFSETQ.

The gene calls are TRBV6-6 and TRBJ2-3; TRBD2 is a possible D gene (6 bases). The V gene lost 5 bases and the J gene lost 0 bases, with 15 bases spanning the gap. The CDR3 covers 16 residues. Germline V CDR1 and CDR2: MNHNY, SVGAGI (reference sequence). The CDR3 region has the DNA TGTGCCAGCAGTCAGGGACTTACCCCTAGCACAGATACGCAGTATTTT. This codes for CASSQGLTPSTDTQYF.

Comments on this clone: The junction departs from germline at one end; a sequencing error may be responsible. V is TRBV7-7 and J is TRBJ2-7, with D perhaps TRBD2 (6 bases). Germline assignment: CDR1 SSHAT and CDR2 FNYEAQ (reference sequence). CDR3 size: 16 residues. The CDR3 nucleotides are TGTGCTAGCAGCCCCGGCCAGCCGGGGGAACACTACGAGCAGTACTTC. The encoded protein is CASSPGQPGEHYEQYF.

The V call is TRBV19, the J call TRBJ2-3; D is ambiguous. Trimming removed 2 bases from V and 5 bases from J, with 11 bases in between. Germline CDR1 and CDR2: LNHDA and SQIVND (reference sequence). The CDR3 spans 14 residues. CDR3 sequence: CASSISSAQDTQYF. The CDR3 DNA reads TGTGCCAGTAGTATATCGTCCGCGCAAGATACGCAGTATTTT.

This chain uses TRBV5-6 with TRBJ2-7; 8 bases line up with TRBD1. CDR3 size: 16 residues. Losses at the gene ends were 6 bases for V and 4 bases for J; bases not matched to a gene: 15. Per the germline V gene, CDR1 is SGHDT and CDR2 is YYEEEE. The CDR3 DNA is TGTGCCAGCACGGACAGGGTACCTTTTGTTAGTTACGAGCAGTACTTC. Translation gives CASTDRVPFVSYEQYF.

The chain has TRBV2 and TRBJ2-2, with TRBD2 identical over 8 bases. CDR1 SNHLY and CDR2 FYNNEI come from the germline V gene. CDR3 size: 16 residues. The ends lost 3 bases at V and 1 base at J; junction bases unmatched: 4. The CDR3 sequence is CASSDSGIRNTGELFF. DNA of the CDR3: TGTGCCAGCAGTGATAGCGGGATACGGAACACCGGGGAGCTGTTTTTT.

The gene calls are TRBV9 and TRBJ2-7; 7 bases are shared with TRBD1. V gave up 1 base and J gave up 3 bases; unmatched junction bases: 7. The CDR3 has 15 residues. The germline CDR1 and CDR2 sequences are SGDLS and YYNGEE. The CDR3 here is CASSVQAGGDYEQYF. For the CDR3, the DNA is TGTGCCAGCAGCGTACAGGCAGGGGGAGACTACGAGCAGTACTTC.

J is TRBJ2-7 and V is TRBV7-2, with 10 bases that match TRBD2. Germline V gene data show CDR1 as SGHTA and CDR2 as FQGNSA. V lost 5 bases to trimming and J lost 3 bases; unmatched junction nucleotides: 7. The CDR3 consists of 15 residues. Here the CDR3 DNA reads TGTGCCAGCAGCAAGGGCGGGACTAGCGTCTACGAGCAGTACTTC. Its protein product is CASSKGGTSVYEQYF.

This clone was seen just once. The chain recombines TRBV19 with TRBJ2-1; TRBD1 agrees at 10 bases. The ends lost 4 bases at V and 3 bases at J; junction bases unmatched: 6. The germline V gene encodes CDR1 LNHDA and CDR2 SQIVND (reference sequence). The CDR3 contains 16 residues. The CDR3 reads CASSNPGTGVYNEQFF. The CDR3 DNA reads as TGTGCCAGTAGTAACCCAGGGACAGGGGTCTACAATGAGCAGTTCTTC.

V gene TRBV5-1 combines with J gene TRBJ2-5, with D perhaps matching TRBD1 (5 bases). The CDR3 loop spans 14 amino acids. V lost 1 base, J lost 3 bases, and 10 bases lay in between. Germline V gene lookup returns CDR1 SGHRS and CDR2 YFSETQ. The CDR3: CASSLRGTEETQYF. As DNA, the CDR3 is TGCGCCAGCAGCTTGAGGGGTACAGAAGAGACCCAGTACTTC.

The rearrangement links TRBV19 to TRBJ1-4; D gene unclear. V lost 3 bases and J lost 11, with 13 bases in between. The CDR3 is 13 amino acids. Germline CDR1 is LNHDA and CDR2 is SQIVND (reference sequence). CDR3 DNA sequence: TGTGCCAGTAGTATCCCTAATGCGGGCAAACTGTTTTTT. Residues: CASSIPNAGKLFF.

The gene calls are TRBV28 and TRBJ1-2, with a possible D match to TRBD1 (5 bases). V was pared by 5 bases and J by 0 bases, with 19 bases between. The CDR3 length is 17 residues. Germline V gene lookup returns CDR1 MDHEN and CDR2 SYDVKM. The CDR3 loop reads CASSPTVIGTSNYGYTF. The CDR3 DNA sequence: TGTGCCAGCAGTCCAACAGTGATAGGGACTTCTAACTATGGCTACACCTTC.

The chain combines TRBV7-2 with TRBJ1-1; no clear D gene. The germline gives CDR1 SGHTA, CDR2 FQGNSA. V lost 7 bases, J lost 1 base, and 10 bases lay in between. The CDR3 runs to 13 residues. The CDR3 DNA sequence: TGTGCCAGCACCCCGCGGGCGAACACTGAAGCTTTCTTT. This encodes CASTPRANTEAFF.

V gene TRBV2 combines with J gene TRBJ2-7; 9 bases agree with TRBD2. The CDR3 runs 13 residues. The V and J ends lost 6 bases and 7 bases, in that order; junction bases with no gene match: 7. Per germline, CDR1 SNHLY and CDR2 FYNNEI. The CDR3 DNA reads TGTGCCAGCAGCGCGGGACTAGCAGAGGAGCAGTACTTC. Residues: CASSAGLAEEQYF.

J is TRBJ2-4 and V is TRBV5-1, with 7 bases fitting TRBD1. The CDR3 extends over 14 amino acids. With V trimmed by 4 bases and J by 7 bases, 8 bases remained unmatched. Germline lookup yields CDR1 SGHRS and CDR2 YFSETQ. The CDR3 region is CASSVGGFDNIQYF. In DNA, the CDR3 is TGCGCCAGCAGCGTAGGGGGCTTCGATAACATTCAGTACTTC.

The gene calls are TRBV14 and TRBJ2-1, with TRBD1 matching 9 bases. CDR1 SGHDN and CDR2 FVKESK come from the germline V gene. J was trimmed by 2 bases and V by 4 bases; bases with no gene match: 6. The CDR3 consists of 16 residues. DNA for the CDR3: TGTGCCAGCAGCCGAAGCCGGGACAGGGCCTACAATGAGCAGTTCTTC. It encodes CASSRSRDRAYNEQFF.

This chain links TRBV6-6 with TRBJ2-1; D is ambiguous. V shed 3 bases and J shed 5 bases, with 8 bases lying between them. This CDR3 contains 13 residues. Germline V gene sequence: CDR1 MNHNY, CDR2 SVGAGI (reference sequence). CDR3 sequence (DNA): TGTGCCAGCAGTTATAGAGGCGACAATGAGCAGTTCTTC. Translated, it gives CASSYRGDNEQFF.

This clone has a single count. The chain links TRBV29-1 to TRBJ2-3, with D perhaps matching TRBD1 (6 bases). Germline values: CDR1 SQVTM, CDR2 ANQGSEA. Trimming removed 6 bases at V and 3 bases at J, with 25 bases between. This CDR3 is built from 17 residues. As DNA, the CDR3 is TGCAGCGTGGGACACGGAGTCCGTCCTTACGAAACAGATACGCAGTATTTT. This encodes CSVGHGVRPYETDTQYF.

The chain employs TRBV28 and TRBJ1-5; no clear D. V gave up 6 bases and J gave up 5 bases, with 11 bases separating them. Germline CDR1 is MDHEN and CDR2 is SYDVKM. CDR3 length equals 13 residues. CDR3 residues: CASRVYRDQPQHF. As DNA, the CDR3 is TGTGCCAGCAGGGTATACAGAGATCAGCCCCAGCATTTT.

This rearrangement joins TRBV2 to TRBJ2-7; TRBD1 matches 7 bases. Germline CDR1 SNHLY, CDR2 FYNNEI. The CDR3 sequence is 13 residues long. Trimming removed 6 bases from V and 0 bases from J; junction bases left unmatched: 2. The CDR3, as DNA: TGTGCCAGCAGCGGGACAGACTCCTACGAGCAGTACTTC. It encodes CASSGTDSYEQYF.

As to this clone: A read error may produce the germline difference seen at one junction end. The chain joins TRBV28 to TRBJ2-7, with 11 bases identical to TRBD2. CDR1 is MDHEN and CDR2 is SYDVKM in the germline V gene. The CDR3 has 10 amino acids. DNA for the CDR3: TGTGCCAGCAGTTTTAGCGGGAGGGGATTC. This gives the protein CASSFSGRGF.

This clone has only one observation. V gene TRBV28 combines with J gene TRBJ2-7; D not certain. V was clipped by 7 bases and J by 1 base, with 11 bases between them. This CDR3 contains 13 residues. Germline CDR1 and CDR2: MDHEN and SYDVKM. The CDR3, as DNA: TGTGCCAGCACCCTTGGCAGATCCTACGAGCAGTACTTC. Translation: CASTLGRSYEQYF.

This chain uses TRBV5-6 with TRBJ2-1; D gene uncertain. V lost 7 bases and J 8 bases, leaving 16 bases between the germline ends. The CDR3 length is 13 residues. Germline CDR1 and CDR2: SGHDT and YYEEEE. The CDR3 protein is CASGRGKLDEQFF. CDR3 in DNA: TGTGCCAGCGGTCGCGGAAAGTTGGATGAGCAGTTCTTC.

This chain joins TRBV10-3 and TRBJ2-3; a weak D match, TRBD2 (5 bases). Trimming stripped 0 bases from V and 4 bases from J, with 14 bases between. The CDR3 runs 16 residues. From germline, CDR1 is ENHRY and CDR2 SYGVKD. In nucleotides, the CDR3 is TGTGCCATCAGTGAGTCGTCTCCCGACGGGGCAGATACGCAGTATTTT. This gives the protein CAISESSPDGADTQYF.